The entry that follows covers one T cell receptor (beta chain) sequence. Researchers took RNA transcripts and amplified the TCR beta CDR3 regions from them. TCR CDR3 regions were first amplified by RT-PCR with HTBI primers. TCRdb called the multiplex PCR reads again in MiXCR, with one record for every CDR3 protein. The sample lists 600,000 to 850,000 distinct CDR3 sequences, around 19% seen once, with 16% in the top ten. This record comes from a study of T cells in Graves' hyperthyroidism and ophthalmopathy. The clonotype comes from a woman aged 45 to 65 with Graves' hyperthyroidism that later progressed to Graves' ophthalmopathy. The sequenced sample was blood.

As DNA, the CDR3 is TGTGCCAGCTCACCCCTACAGGGGCAGCCCCAGCATTTT. It translates to CASSPLQGQPQHF. The chain links TRBV18 to TRBJ1-5; 7 nucleotides agree with TRBD1. The CDR3 length is 13 residues. J gave up 7 bases and V 3 bases, and 3 bases lay outside the gene matches. Germline V CDR1 and CDR2: KGHSH, LQKENI.